One and the same sample provided the 13 T cell receptor beta chains below, sequenced in a study of tumor and adjacent non-tumor tissue in lung cancer. No cell sorting was done before RNA was extracted from the tissue. TCRbeta libraries were built with three rounds of nested PCR, modified from ARM-PCR. TCRdb re-called the multiplex PCR reads with MiXCR, one entry per CDR3 protein. The sample records 90,000 to 130,000 distinct CDR3 sequences, approximately 87% being singletons. Sequenced input: lung tumor tissue. The origin of the receptors is a man aged 65-85 years with non-small cell lung cancer.

Turning to this clonotype: The junction does not match germline at one end; this may be a read error. J is TRBJ2-1 and V is TRBV12-3 or TRBV12-4; D tentatively fits TRBD1 or TRBD2 (6 bases each). This CDR3 has 14 amino acids. The chain's CDR3 is CVSSLVGGSNEQFF. Written as DNA, the CDR3 is TGTGTCAGCAGTCTAGTGGGGGGCTCGAATGAGCAGTTCTTC.

The CDR3 loop reads CASRAGISNQPQHF. CDR3 nucleotide sequence: TGTGCCAGCAGGGCGGGAATTAGCAATCAGCCCCAGCATTTT. V gene TRBV6-1 combines with J gene TRBJ1-5; D remains ambiguous. V was cut by 6 bases and J by 0 bases, with 9 bases left in between. CDR1 and CDR2 from the germline V gene are MNHNS and SASEGT. The CDR3 extends over 14 amino acids.

Concerning this clonotype itself: Because it lacks the conserved phenylalanine or tryptophan at the end, this CDR3 is likely a read error. The chain has TRBV28 and TRBJ1-2, with D unclear. The V gene's germline CDR1 is MDHEN and CDR2 SYDVKM. The CDR3 is 13 amino acids. The CDR3 DNA is TGTGCGAGTAGTTTTGCGGAGAACTATGGCTACACCATC. Protein product: CASSFAENYGYTI.

This chain connects TRBV29-1 to TRBJ2-7; the D gene is possibly TRBD2 (6 bases). V was shortened by 3 bases and J by 8 bases, with 20 bases between the two germline ends. Germline values: CDR1 SQVTM, CDR2 ANQGSEA. The CDR3 loop spans 14 amino acids. The CDR3 DNA follows: TGCAGCGTTGATAGGGCGGGACCGACGTACAAGCAGTACTTC. This codes for CSVDRAGPTYKQYF.

Of note for this clonotype: No conserved phenylalanine or tryptophan is present at the end of the CDR3, so a read error is the likely explanation. The rearrangement joins TRBV12-3 or TRBV12-4 to TRBJ1-1; TRBD1 is a possible D gene (6 bases). This CDR3 region has 13 residues. The CDR3 loop is CASGFRDTQKAFL. The CDR3 region has the DNA TGTGCTAGCGGTTTTCGGGACACACAGAAAGCTTTCCTT.

Note on this clonotype: The CDR3 does not close with the conserved phenylalanine or tryptophan, likely indicating a read error. No DNA is shown, since the ends of the CDR3 on it are uncertain; the CDR3 is the one TCRdb lists. This chain links TRBV11-2 with TRBJ1-6. The length of the CDR3 is 15 amino acids, counting both ends. Germline V gene sequence: CDR1 SGHAT, CDR2 FQNNGV. The chain's CDR3 is CASSSQSSYNSPLRY.

Remarks on this clonotype: At one boundary the junction diverges from the germline segment, which might be a read error. The gene calls are TRBV5-1 and TRBJ2-7; 8 bases line up with TRBD1. This CDR3 contains 15 residues. CDR1 and CDR2 (germline): SGHRS, YFSETQ. CDR3 DNA: TGCGCCAGCAGCTTGGGGGCCAGGGGGCACTACGAGCATTACTTC. Translation: CASSLGARGHYEHYF.

A note on this clonotype: A much larger clone lies a single base off, so this may be a read error. The genes are TRBV5-6 and TRBJ2-7; TRBD2 matches at 9 bases. There are 15 residues in the CDR3. Germline V gives CDR1 SGHDT, CDR2 YYEEEE. CDR3 DNA: TGTGCCAGCAGCATTCCCTTCGCGGGGGGGTACGGGCAGTACTTC. Translation gives CASSIPFAGGYGQYF.

In its sample, this clonotype was seen once. One end of the junction does not line up with germline, which may come from a read error. The chain employs TRBV12-3 or TRBV12-4 and TRBJ1-1; D unclear. CDR3 length: 13 residues. CDR3 DNA sequence: TGTGCCATCACGGTTTACTCGCACACTCAAGCTTTCTTT. Translation gives CAITVYSHTQAFF.

On this clonotype itself: A read error may explain this, as a much larger clone is one base away. The J gene is TRBJ2-5, the V gene TRBV5-1; no definite D call. CDR1 is SGHRS, CDR2 YFSETQ, per germline. Trimming took 4 bases from V and 5 from J, leaving 15 bases between them. The CDR3 totals 14 residues. The CDR3 protein is CASSDHSGSETQYF. The CDR3 DNA is TGCGCCAGCAGCGATCACAGTGGTTCGGAGACCCAGTACTTC.

This clonotype was counted a single time. This chain connects TRBV10-2 to TRBJ2-2; D is unresolved. CDR3 size: 11 residues. Germline CDR1 WSHSY, CDR2 SAAADI. CDR3 sequence (DNA): TGCGTCAACAGTGACACCGGGGAGCTGTTTTTT. This gives the protein CVNSDTGELFF.

A note on this clonotype: Because the CDR3 is missing its conserved closing phenylalanine or tryptophan, this is likely a read error. The rearrangement joins TRBV11-3 to TRBJ2-5, with 11 nucleotides matching TRBD1. Germline V gives CDR1 SGHNT, CDR2 YENEEA. The CDR3 extends over 15 amino acids. Trimming at V came to 5 bases and at J to 8 bases, leaving 10 bases not matched to a gene. The CDR3 sequence is CASSQGQGAYVTQYY. CDR3 bases: TGTGCCAGCAGCCAAGGACAGGGGGCATACGTAACCCAGTACTAC.

This clonotype was seen ten or more times. The chain joins TRBV20-1 to TRBJ2-2, with D hard to call. Trimming removed 0 bases at V and 0 bases at J, with 11 bases between. CDR1 and CDR2 from the germline V gene are DFQATT and SNEGSKA (reference sequence). The CDR3 length is 16 residues. This chain's CDR3 is CSARDIKGSNTGELFF. DNA for the CDR3: TGCAGTGCTAGAGATATTAAGGGTTCGAACACCGGGGAGCTGTTTTTT.